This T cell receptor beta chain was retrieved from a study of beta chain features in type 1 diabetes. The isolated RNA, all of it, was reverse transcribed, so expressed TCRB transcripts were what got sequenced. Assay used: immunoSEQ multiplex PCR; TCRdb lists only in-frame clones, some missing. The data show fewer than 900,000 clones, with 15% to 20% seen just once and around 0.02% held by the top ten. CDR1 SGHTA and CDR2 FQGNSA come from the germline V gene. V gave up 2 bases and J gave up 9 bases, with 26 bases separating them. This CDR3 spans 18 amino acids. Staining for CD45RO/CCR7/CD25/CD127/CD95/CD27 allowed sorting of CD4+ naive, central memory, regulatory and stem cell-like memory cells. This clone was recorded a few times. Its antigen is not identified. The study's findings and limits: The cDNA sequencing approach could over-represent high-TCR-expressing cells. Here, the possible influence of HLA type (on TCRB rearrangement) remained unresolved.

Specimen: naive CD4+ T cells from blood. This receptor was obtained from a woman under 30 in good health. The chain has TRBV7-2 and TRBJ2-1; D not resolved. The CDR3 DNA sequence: TGTGCCAGCAGCTTAAAAGGTTTCGTAGCAGCCTACAATATTGAGCAGTTCTTC. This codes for CASSLKGFVAAYNIEQFF.